What follows are 28 T cell receptor beta chains derived from one specimen sequenced in a study of blood T cell repertoires in COVID-19. The assay was immunoSEQ multiplex PCR, and TCRdb's table has in-frame clones only and misses some. The sample holds approximately 150,000 clones, about 81% seen once. Sample: PBMCs or T cells enriched from blood (not recorded which). The source is a man aged 35 to 55 with acute COVID-19.

The genes are TRBV4-2 and TRBJ2-7, with D perhaps matching TRBD2 (6 bases). Germline CDR1 is LGHNA and CDR2 is YNFKEQ. Trimming stripped 0 bases from V and 2 bases from J, with 11 bases between. The CDR3 has 15 amino acids. CDR3 amino acids: CASSQELADTYEQYF. The CDR3 DNA is TGTGCCAGCAGCCAAGAACTAGCCGATACCTACGAGCAGTACTTC.

The chain employs TRBV28 and TRBJ1-2, with a possible D match to TRBD1 (5 bases). V was pared by 7 bases and J by 8 bases, with 20 bases between. Germline-derived CDR1 and CDR2 are MDHEN and SYDVKM. This CDR3 region has 14 residues. The CDR3 protein is CASNQQASYYGYTF. The DNA of the CDR3 is TGTGCCAGCAATCAACAGGCGTCCTATTACGGCTACACCTTC.

A few counts support this clone. CDR3 protein: CASRSGQGGQPQHF. The DNA for the CDR3 is TGTGCCAGCAGATCTGGACAGGGGGGACAGCCCCAGCATTTT. The chain recombines TRBV2 with TRBJ1-5, with TRBD1 matching over 10 bases. The germline gives CDR1 SNHLY, CDR2 FYNNEI. With V trimmed by 6 bases and J by 7 bases, 6 bases remained unmatched. CDR3 length: 14 residues. The whole variable domain, remainder taken from reference TRBV2 and TRBJ1-5, is EPEVTQTPSHQVTQMGQEVILRCVPISNHLYFYWYRQILGQKVEFLVSFYNNEISEKSEIFDDQFSVERPDGSNFTLKIRSTKLEDSAMYFCASRSGQGGQPQHFGDGTRLSIL.

As regards this clone: Germline is not matched at one junction end, which may reflect a read error. The chain couples TRBV5-6 to TRBJ1-1; 8 nucleotides match TRBD1. Germline lookup yields CDR1 SGHDT and CDR2 YYEEEE. The CDR3 contains 11 residues. In DNA form, the CDR3 reads TGTGCCAGCACCGGACAGGGCTTCTATCTCTTT. Residues: CASTGQGFYLF.

The gene calls are TRBV24-1 and TRBJ1-1, with D unresolved. In germline, CDR1 is KGHDR, CDR2 SFDVKD. Between the trimmed V and J ends, which lost 0 bases and 1 base, there was a span of 14 bases. The CDR3 sequence is 17 residues long. Here the CDR3 reads CATSDLLSVSSNTEAFF. CDR3 DNA: TGTGCCACCAGTGATTTGCTCTCTGTCAGTTCGAACACTGAAGCTTTCTTT.

This rearrangement joins TRBV6-5 to TRBJ2-1, with 13 bases aligning to TRBD2. Per germline, CDR1 MNHEY and CDR2 SVGAGI. CDR3 length equals 14 residues. Trimming cost V 8 bases and J 8 bases; bases outside gene matches: 6. CDR3 sequence: CASELAGGGHEQFF. In DNA form, the CDR3 reads TGTGCCAGCGAACTAGCGGGAGGGGGTCATGAGCAGTTCTTC.

This chain uses TRBV6-5 with TRBJ2-2; TRBD1 matches at 9 bases. V lost 6 bases and J lost 7; bases outside the gene matches: 6. CDR1 is MNHEY, CDR2 SVGAGI, per germline. The CDR3 extends over 14 amino acids. The CDR3 is CASRRTGEGGELFF. CDR3 nucleotide sequence: TGTGCCAGCAGACGGACAGGGGAGGGCGGGGAGCTGTTTTTT.

CDR3 protein: CASSLTGTYGYTF. CDR3 bases: TGTGCCAGCTCACTTACAGGGACCTATGGCTACACCTTC. This rearrangement joins TRBV18 to TRBJ1-2; maybe TRBD1 (6 bases). Per the germline V gene, CDR1 is KGHSH and CDR2 is LQKENI. The ends were cut back, 4 bases at V and 4 bases at J, with 10 bases in the middle. The CDR3 has 13 residues. The full variable domain, in which reference TRBV18 and TRBJ1-2 provide the parts outside the CDR3, is NAGVMQNPRHLVRRRGQEARLRCSPMKGHSHVYWYRQLPEEGLKFMVYLQKENIIDESGMPKERFSAEFPKEGPSILRIQQVVRGDSAAYFCASSLTGTYGYTFGSGTRLTVV.

V and J are TRBV30 and TRBJ2-2, with 8 bases aligning to TRBD1. The length of the CDR3 is 13 residues. Per germline, CDR1 GTSNPN and CDR2 SVGIG (reference sequence). V lost 5 bases, J lost 5 bases, and 4 bases stayed unmatched. The CDR3 nucleotides are TGTGCCTGGGACAGGGGAGGTACCGGGGAGCTGTTTTTT. Amino acid sequence: CAWDRGGTGELFF. Full variable domain (outside the CDR3, taken from reference TRBV30 and TRBJ2-2): SQTIHQWPATLVQPVGSPLSLECTVEGTSNPNLYWYRQAAGRGLQLLFYSVGIGQISSEVPQNLSASRPQDRQFILSSKKLLLSDSGFYLCAWDRGGTGELFFGEGSRLTVL.

The CDR3 protein is CASSLIGRGTDTQYF. Written as DNA, the CDR3 is TGTGCCAGCAGCTTAATCGGGAGAGGGACAGATACGCAGTATTTT. The V and J genes are TRBV7-2 and TRBJ2-3; a possible D gene is TRBD2 (6 bases). CDR3 length: 15 residues. Trimming removed 2 bases from V and 3 bases from J, with 12 bases in between. Per germline, CDR1 SGHTA and CDR2 FQGNSA.

The chain couples TRBV9 to TRBJ2-3, with TRBD2 identical over 9 bases. This CDR3 spans 16 amino acids. The germline CDR1 and CDR2 sequences are SGDLS and YYNGEE. Unmatched junction bases numbered 9, after V lost 4 bases and J lost 3 bases. Here the CDR3 reads CASSPPASGKTDTQYF. CDR3 coding DNA: TGTGCCAGCAGCCCACCGGCTAGCGGGAAAACAGATACGCAGTATTTT.

The table lists this clone with a count of one. J is TRBJ2-1 and V is TRBV2; TRBD2 agrees at 10 bases. This CDR3 comprises 14 residues. Germline CDR1 is SNHLY and CDR2 is FYNNEI. V was pared by 7 bases and J by 4 bases, with 4 bases of the junction left unmatched. CDR3 DNA: TGTGCCAGCAAAGGGACTAGCGAATACAATGAGCAGTTCTTC. Encoded protein: CASKGTSEYNEQFF.

The rearrangement joins TRBV5-1 to TRBJ2-1, with 8 bases identical to TRBD2. The CDR3 length is 15 residues. Germline V gene data show CDR1 as SGHRS and CDR2 as YFSETQ. After removal of 5 bases from V and 2 bases from J, the junction contained 6 bases not matched to a gene. The CDR3 region has the DNA TGCGCCAGCAGTTTCACTAGCGGAACCTACAATGAGCAGTTCTTC. This encodes CASSFTSGTYNEQFF.

The genes are TRBV12-5 and TRBJ2-2; D may correspond to TRBD1 or TRBD2 (5 bases each). Germline V gene data show CDR1 as LGHNT and CDR2 as FRNRAP. V lost 10 bases, J lost 5 bases, and 17 bases lay in between. The CDR3 extends over 14 amino acids. The CDR3 is CAIGDVPGTGELFF. The CDR3 coding sequence is TGTGCTATTGGGGACGTCCCGGGGACCGGGGAGCTGTTTTTT. Drawing the rest from reference TRBV12-5 and TRBJ2-2, the complete variable domain is DARVTQTPRHKVTEMGQEVTMRCQPILGHNTVFWYRQTMMQGLELLAYFRNRAPLDDSGMPKDRFSAEMPDATLATLKIQPSEPRDSAVYFCAIGDVPGTGELFFGEGSRLTVL.

This sequence joins TRBV27 and TRBJ1-5; D gene uncertain. The germline V gene has CDR1 MNHEY and CDR2 SMNVEV (reference sequence). Trimming left V 8 bases short and J 4 bases short, with 9 bases between. The CDR3 contains 12 residues. CDR3: CASGLINQPQHF. CDR3 nucleotides: TGTGCCAGCGGACTTATAAATCAGCCCCAGCATTTT.

The rearrangement joins TRBV25-1 to TRBJ2-7; TRBD1 aligns across 7 bases. In germline, CDR1 is MGHDK, CDR2 SYGVNS. There are 15 residues in the CDR3. V shed 5 bases and J 0 bases; nucleotides not matched to a gene: 7. The chain's CDR3 is CASSLRDSNSYEQYF. CDR3 sequence (DNA): TGTGCCAGCAGTCTCCGGGACAGCAACTCCTACGAGCAGTACTTC.

The rearrangement uses TRBV28 and TRBJ2-7; TRBD2 matches 15 bases. J lost 0 bases, V lost 8 bases, and 14 bases had no gene match. The CDR3 totals 19 residues. CDR1 and CDR2 (germline): MDHEN, SYDVKM. The CDR3 sequence: CASSLQRTSGRALSYEQYF. CDR3 coding DNA: TGTGCCAGCTCCCTTCAAAGGACTAGCGGGAGGGCCCTCTCCTACGAGCAGTACTTC.

V and J are TRBV2 and TRBJ2-2; perhaps TRBD2 as D (5 bases). The germline V gene has CDR1 SNHLY and CDR2 FYNNEI. V shed 0 bases and J shed 15 bases, with 11 bases lying between them. This CDR3 is built from 12 residues. The CDR3 coding sequence is TGTGCCAGCAGTGAAGCTCCGCTGGGAGTGTTTTTT. Amino acid sequence: CASSEAPLGVFF.

The chain has TRBV29-1 and TRBJ2-1; 7 nucleotides align to TRBD1. The trim removed 3 bases at V and 10 bases at J, leaving 9 bases unmatched. The CDR3 is 13 residues long. The V gene's germline CDR1 is SQVTM and CDR2 ANQGSEA. The CDR3 bases are TGCAGCGTTGAGGGTACAGGGGCTAGGGAGCAGTTCTTC. This codes for CSVEGTGAREQFF.

The rearrangement uses TRBV4-2 and TRBJ2-1; 9 nucleotides align to TRBD2. Germline CDR1 reads LGHNA; CDR2 reads YNFKEQ. V gave up 9 bases and J gave up 7 bases; unmatched junction bases: 7. The length of the CDR3 is 13 residues. The CDR3 here is CASSGSRKNEQFF. Written as DNA, the CDR3 is TGTGCCAGTAGCGGGAGTCGGAAGAATGAGCAGTTCTTC.

The rearrangement uses TRBV28 and TRBJ1-5; maybe TRBD1 (5 bases). The CDR3 extends over 20 amino acids. Germline lookup yields CDR1 MDHEN and CDR2 SYDVKM. V lost 5 bases, J lost 4 bases, and 30 bases lay in between. Here the CDR3 DNA reads TGTGCCAGCAGTCAGGCCTCCGGGGGAGCAAGGCCCTTAGCAAATCAGCCCCAGCATTTT. Protein: CASSQASGGARPLANQPQHF.

This chain connects TRBV28 to TRBJ1-6, with TRBD1 matching 7 bases. There are 15 residues in the CDR3. V was clipped by 4 bases and J by 6 bases; unmatched bases: 6. Germline V gene lookup returns CDR1 MDHEN and CDR2 SYDVKM. CDR3 loop: CASSSPGQPNSPLHF. CDR3 DNA sequence: TGTGCCAGCAGTTCCCCGGGACAGCCTAATTCACCCCTCCACTTT.

The gene calls are TRBV9 and TRBJ2-3; 9 bases are a match to TRBD1. CDR1 and CDR2 from the germline V gene are SGDLS and YYNGEE. Unmatched junction bases numbered 8, after V lost 2 bases and J lost 4 bases. The CDR3 contains 16 residues. CDR3 in amino acids: CASSVGSGQGADTQYF. In DNA form, the CDR3 reads TGTGCCAGCAGCGTGGGTTCGGGACAGGGCGCAGATACGCAGTATTTT.

This clone was seen a single time. The V call is TRBV7-3, the J call TRBJ2-1; TRBD1 aligns across 11 bases. Germline loops: CDR1 SGHTA, CDR2 FQGTGA. The CDR3 has 14 residues. The V and J ends lost 5 bases and 6 bases, in that order; junction bases with no gene match: 3. The CDR3: CASSPGTGGNEQFF. As DNA, the CDR3 is TGTGCCAGCAGCCCCGGGACAGGGGGCAATGAGCAGTTCTTC.

This rearrangement joins TRBV28 to TRBJ2-4; TRBD2 agrees at 12 bases. This CDR3 has 15 residues. Germline loops: CDR1 MDHEN, CDR2 SYDVKM. The junction had 3 bases not matched to a gene; V was cut back by 3 bases and J by 6 bases. The CDR3 DNA is TGTGCCAGCAGTTTGGGGACTAGCGGGCCAAACATTCAGTACTTC. This encodes CASSLGTSGPNIQYF.

This chain joins TRBV19 and TRBJ2-7, with a weak D call TRBD1 (6 bases). CDR1 is LNHDA and CDR2 is SQIVND in the germline V gene (reference sequence). This CDR3 is built from 16 residues. Deletions cut 10 bases from V and 1 base from J, with 23 bases between. The CDR3 DNA sequence: TGTGCCACCTCGGTAGGGGGTAACAGAGGGTCCTACGAGCAGTACTTC. Its translation: CATSVGGNRGSYEQYF.

The chain links TRBV20-1 to TRBJ1-5; perhaps TRBD1 as D (5 bases). The ends were cut back, 3 bases at V and 5 bases at J, with 17 bases in the middle. The CDR3 is made up of 15 amino acids. Germline V gives CDR1 DFQATT, CDR2 SNEGSKA (reference sequence). The CDR3 spells CSASWGGAGDQPQHF. In nucleotides, the CDR3 is TGCAGTGCTAGTTGGGGGGGAGCGGGTGATCAGCCCCAGCATTTT.

This clone occurred a few times. This chain links TRBV28 with TRBJ2-7; 10 bases map to TRBD2. The junction had 7 bases not matched to a gene; V was cut back by 4 bases and J by 4 bases. There are 15 residues in the CDR3. The germline V gene encodes CDR1 MDHEN and CDR2 SYDVKM. The CDR3, as DNA: TGTGCCAGCAGTTCACCGGGACTAGCGAGTTACGAGCAGTACTTC. Residues: CASSSPGLASYEQYF.